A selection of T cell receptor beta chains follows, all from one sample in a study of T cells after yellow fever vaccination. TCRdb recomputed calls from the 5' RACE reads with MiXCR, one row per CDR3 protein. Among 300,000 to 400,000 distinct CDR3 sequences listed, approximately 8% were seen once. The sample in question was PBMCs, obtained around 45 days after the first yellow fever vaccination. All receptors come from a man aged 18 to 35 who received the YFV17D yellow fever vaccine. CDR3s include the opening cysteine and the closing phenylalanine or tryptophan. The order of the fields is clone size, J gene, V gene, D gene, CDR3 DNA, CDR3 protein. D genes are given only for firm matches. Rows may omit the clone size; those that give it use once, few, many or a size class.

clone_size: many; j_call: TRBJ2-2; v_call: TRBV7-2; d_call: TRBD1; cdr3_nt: TGTGCCAGCAGCAAGGGACAGGGGACCGGGGAGCTGTTTTTT; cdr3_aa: CASSKGQGTGELFF
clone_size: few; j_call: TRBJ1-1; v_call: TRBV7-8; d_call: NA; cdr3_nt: TGTGCCAGCAGCTTCGAGTCGGGGTACATCGGGAGTTTCTTT; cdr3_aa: CASSFESGYIGSFF
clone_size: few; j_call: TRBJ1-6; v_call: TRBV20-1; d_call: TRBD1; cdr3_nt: TGCAGTGCTGACTTGCGGGAAGGAATAAGGACAGGGGGCTTTTCACCCCTCCACTTT; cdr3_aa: CSADLREGIRTGGFSPLHF
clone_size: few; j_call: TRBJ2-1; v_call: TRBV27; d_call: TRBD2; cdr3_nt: TGTGCCAGCAGTGGGCTAGCGGGGGAGTTGAGCAATGAGCAGTTCTTC; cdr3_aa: CASSGLAGELSNEQFF
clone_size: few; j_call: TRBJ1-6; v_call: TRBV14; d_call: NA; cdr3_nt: TGTGCCAGCAGCCAACGTACACAGGACGGGTCTAATTCACCCCTCCACTTT; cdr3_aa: CASSQRTQDGSNSPLHF
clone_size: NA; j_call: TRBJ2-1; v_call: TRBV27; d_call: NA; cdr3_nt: TGTGCCAGCAGTTTGGTGTCAGGGGTTGTTCATGAGCAGTTCTTC; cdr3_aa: CASSLVSGVVHEQFF
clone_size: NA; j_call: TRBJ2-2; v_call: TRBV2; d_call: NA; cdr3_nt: TGTGCCAGCAATCCTAGCACCTTGAACACCGGGGAGCTGTTTTTT; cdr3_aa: CASNPSTLNTGELFF
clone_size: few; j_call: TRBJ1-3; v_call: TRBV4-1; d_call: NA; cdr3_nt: TGCGCCAGCAGCCAAGATGTAGCTTCTGGAAACACCATATATTTT; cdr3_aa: CASSQDVASGNTIYF
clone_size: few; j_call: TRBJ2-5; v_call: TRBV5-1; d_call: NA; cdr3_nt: TGCGCCAGCGCTGACAGAGCACTCCAAGAGACCCAGTACTTC; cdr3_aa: CASADRALQETQYF
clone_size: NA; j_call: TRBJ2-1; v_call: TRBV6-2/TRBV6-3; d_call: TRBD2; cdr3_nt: TGTGCCAGCAGTTACTTTGCGGGGGGCGATGAGCAGTTCTTC; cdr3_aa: CASSYFAGGDEQFF
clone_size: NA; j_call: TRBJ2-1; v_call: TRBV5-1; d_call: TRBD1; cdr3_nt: TGCGCCAGCAGCCTCCCGAGGACAGGGGAAGATGAGCAGTTCTTC; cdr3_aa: CASSLPRTGEDEQFF
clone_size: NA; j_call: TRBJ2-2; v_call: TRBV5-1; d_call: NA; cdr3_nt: TGCGCCAGCAGTGTCGAGCGTACCGGGGAGCTGTTTTTT; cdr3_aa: CASSVERTGELFF
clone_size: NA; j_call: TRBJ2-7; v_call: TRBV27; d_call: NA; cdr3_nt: TGTGCCAGCTCCAGGGGAAACGAGCAGTACTTC; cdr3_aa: CASSRGNEQYF
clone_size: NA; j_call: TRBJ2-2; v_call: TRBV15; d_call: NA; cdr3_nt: TGTGCCACCAGCACAGGACAGCTGAACACCGGGGAGCTGTTTTTT; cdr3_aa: CATSTGQLNTGELFF
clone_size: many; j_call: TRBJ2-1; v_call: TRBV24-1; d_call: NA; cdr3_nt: TGTGCCACCAGTGATACCAGGTCGGGCAATGAGCAGTTCTTC; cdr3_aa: CATSDTRSGNEQFF
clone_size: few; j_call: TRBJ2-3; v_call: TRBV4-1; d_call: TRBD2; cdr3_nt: TGCGCCAGCAGCCAAGTGAGACTAGCGGGGGGGGCAGATACGCAGTATTTT; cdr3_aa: CASSQVRLAGGADTQYF